The present T cell receptor beta chain was sequenced within a study of vaccination effects on CD4 cells after COVID-19. As for the study in general: Vaccine administered to participants consisted of two doses of either BNT162b2 or mRNA-1273. Study results and limitations: Clones of infection and vaccine origin contracted markedly late after vaccination.

Germline V gene data show CDR1 as LNHDA and CDR2 as SQIVND (reference sequence). V shed 6 bases and J 0 bases; nucleotides not matched to a gene: 2. The CDR3 length is 15 residues. Antigen-specific CD4+ T cells were first expanded with viral peptide pools by the ViraFEST assay and only then sequenced. An approximately ten-day culture period preceded the isolation of CD4+ T cells. Nobody among the vaccine recipients had prior SARS-CoV-2 infection (nucleocapsid antibodies were negative). Cultivation was performed at around 2 million PBMC per well with roughly 9.1 IU/ml IL-2 and 10 ug/ml peptides added. As concerns this clone: Its cognate antigen is unknown.

Data came from immunoSEQ multiplex PCR; TCRdb stores just in-frame clones and leaves some out. This sample has tens of thousands of clones, with approximately 70% found just once. The input for sequencing was CD4+ T cells from PBMCs cultured with HCoV-NL63 spike peptides, taken before COVID-19 vaccination. The sequence was obtained from a human donor who received a COVID-19 vaccine. This chain uses TRBV19 with TRBJ2-1, with 10 nucleotides matching TRBD2. The chain's CDR3 is CASRGLAHSYNEQFF. The CDR3 nucleotides read TGTGCCAGTAGGGGACTAGCGCACTCCTACAATGAGCAGTTCTTC.